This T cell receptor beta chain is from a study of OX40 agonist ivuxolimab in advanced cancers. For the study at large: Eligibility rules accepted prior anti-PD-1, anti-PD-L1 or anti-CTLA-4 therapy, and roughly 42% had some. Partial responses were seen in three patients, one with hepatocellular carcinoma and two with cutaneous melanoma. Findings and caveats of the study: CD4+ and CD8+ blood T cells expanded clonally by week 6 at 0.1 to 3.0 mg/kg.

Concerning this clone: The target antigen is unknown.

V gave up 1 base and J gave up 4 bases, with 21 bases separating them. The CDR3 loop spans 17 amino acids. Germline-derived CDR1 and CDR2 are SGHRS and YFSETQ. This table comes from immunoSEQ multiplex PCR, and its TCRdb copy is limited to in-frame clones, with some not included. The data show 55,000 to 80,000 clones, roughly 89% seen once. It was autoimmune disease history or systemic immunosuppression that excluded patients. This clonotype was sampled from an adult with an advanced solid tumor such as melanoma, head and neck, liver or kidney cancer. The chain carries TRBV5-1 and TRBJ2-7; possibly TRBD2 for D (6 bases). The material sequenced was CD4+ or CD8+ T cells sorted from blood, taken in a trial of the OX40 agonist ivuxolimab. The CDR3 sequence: CASSLPPGDSPLYEQYF. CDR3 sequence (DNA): TGCGCCAGCAGCTTGCCCCCGGGGGACTCGCCCCTTTACGAGCAGTACTTC. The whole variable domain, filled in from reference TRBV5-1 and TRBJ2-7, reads KAGVTQTPRYLIKTRGQQVTLSCSPISGHRSVSWYQQTPGQGLQFLFEYFSETQRNKGNFPGRFSGRQFSNSRSEMNVSTLELGDSALYLCASSLPPGDSPLYEQYFGPGTRLTVT.